This TCR beta chain came from a study of blood T cell repertoires in COVID-19. Background on the study: Donors in the United States, Italy and Spain gave samples during acute or convalescent COVID-19.

Recovered status in Cohort 3 required two negative PCRs, clearance, or symptom resolution. Generated by immunoSEQ multiplex PCR, the TCRdb table keeps only in-frame clones and is missing some. This table has about 320,000 clones, around nine tenths appearing once. This TCR was sampled from a man in his sixties who had recovered from COVID-19. Sequencing was performed on PBMCs or T cells enriched from blood (not recorded which).

This chain's CDR3 is CASSQETDAGPVYNEQFF. CDR3 DNA: TGCGCCAGCAGCCAAGAAACGGACGCGGGCCCCGTCTACAATGAGCAGTTCTTC. V and J are TRBV4-1 and TRBJ2-1, with D possibly being TRBD2 (5 bases). CDR1 MGHRA and CDR2 YSYEKL come from the germline V gene. The V and J ends lost 0 bases and 3 bases respectively, with 18 bases between them. The CDR3 runs to 18 residues.